This is a list of T cell receptor beta chains from one sample in a study of post-analysis software for immune sequencing data. TCRdb reprocessed the PCR reads with MiXCR, giving one entry per CDR3 protein. Among approximately 660,000 distinct CDR3 sequences listed, approximately 60% were seen once. The sample consisted of blood. The receptors derive from a girl aged 2-10 years with multiple sclerosis. CDR3s include the opening cysteine and the closing phenylalanine or tryptophan. The D gene is left open where the match is weak. Rows may omit the clone size; those that give it use once, few, many or a size class.

d_gene	abundance	v_gene	j_gene	len	CDR3aa	CDR3nt
NA	NA	TRBV7-9	TRBJ1-2	15	CASRPSGSSQDGYTF	TGTGCCAGCAGACCCTCAGGGAGCAGTCAGGATGGCTACACCTTC
NA	NA	TRBV29-1	TRBJ2-5	13	CSATRGTVETQYF	TGCAGCGCCACTCGCGGGACCGTGGAGACCCAGTACTTC
NA	few	TRBV6-1	TRBJ2-5	14	CASSGHRGQETQYF	TGTGCCAGCAGTGGTCACAGAGGGCAAGAGACCCAGTACTTC
TRBD1	NA	TRBV10-3	TRBJ2-5	15	CASKEAGGDQETQYF	TGTGCCAGCAAAGAGGCAGGGGGAGATCAAGAGACCCAGTACTTC
NA	NA	TRBV7-9	TRBJ1-2	13	CASSVDRREGYTF	TGTGCCAGCAGCGTAGACAGGAGAGAGGGCTACACCTTC
NA	once	TRBV6-2/TRBV6-3	TRBJ1-5	15	CASTGRAYSNQPQHF	TGTGCCAGCACCGGGCGGGCGTATAGCAATCAGCCCCAGCATTTT
NA	NA	TRBV6-1	TRBJ2-1	12	CAISEPQNEQFF	TGTGCCATCAGTGAACCTCAAAATGAGCAGTTCTTC
TRBD1	NA	TRBV2	TRBJ2-1	13	CASNAQGADEQFF	TGTGCCAGCAACGCACAGGGGGCGGATGAGCAGTTCTTC
TRBD1	few	TRBV20-1	TRBJ2-5	13	CSARDNRGETQYF	TGCAGTGCTAGGGATAACAGGGGTGAGACCCAGTACTTC
NA	few	TRBV7-8	TRBJ2-1	11	CASSLDRVEFF	TGTGCCAGCAGCTTAGATAGGGTAGAGTTCTTC
NA	NA	TRBV14	TRBJ2-3	16	CASSALMKGRTDTQYF	TGTGCCAGCAGCGCCCTTATGAAGGGACGGACAGATACGCAGTATTTT
TRBD2	few	TRBV13	TRBJ2-7	18	CASSFRTLTSGPWGEQYF	TGTGCCAGCAGCTTCCGGACTCTGACTAGCGGGCCATGGGGCGAGCAGTACTTC
TRBD1	NA	TRBV7-2	TRBJ1-2	15	CASSFPTGGFYGYTF	TGTGCCAGCAGCTTTCCGACAGGGGGCTTCTATGGCTACACCTTC
NA	few	TRBV4-3	TRBJ1-2	14	CASSQDREDRGYTF	TGCGCCAGCAGCCAAGATCGGGAGGACCGGGGCTACACCTTC
TRBD2	NA	TRBV4-2	TRBJ2-7	16	CASSQWSAGGSYERYF	TGTGCCAGCAGCCAATGGAGCGCGGGAGGGTCCTACGAGCGGTACTTC
TRBD1	NA	TRBV19	TRBJ2-6	19	CASSIVSDRASSGANVLTF	TGTGCCAGTAGTATAGTCTCTGACAGGGCGAGCTCTGGGGCCAACGTCCTGACTTTC
NA	NA	TRBV20-1	TRBJ2-7	15	CSARDGGTAAYEQYF	TGCAGTGCTAGAGATGGGGGGACGGCAGCCTACGAGCAGTACTTC
TRBD2	NA	TRBV5-1	TRBJ2-3	20	CASSLLTGTSRTVSTDTQYF	TGCGCCAGCAGCTTACTTACCGGGACTAGCCGAACAGTTTCCACAGATACGCAGTATTTT
NA	NA	TRBV6-5	TRBJ1-2	15	CASTPRGAFNYGYTF	TGTGCCAGCACCCCCCGGGGGGCCTTTAACTATGGCTACACCTTC
NA	NA	TRBV4-3	TRBJ1-1	16	CASSQDGQGGDTEAFF	TGCGCCAGCAGCCAAGATGGGCAGGGTGGTGACACTGAAGCTTTCTTT
NA	few	TRBV29-1	TRBJ1-2	13	CSAVTGSNYGYTF	TGCAGCGCGGTCACAGGTTCTAACTATGGCTACACCTTC
NA	few	TRBV3-1	TRBJ2-3	13	CASSQVVSDTQYF	TGTGCCAGCAGCCAAGTAGTTTCCGATACGCAGTATTTT
TRBD1	NA	TRBV29-1	TRBJ1-2	13	CSVHPGGADGYTF	TGCAGCGTTCACCCAGGGGGCGCGGATGGCTACACCTTC
NA	many	TRBV7-2	TRBJ1-2	14	CASSLRDSGYGYTF	TGTGCCAGCAGCTTAAGGGATTCGGGCTATGGCTACACCTTC
TRBD2	few	TRBV7-9	TRBJ2-2	16	CASSASGLADTGELFF	TGTGCCAGCAGCGCCTCGGGACTAGCGGACACCGGGGAGCTGTTTTTT
NA	few	TRBV11-2	TRBJ1-6	14	CASSYQGQNSPLHF	TGTGCCAGCAGCTACCAGGGGCAAAATTCACCCCTCCACTTT
NA	NA	TRBV5-1	TRBJ2-6	15	CASSLAGPGANVLTF	TGCGCCAGCAGCTTGGCTGGTCCTGGGGCCAACGTCCTGACTTTC
TRBD1	NA	TRBV18	TRBJ1-4	18	CASSPVPGQGLSNEKLFF	TGTGCCAGCTCACCCGTACCGGGACAGGGGCTCTCAAATGAAAAACTGTTTTTT
TRBD1	once	TRBV14	TRBJ2-1	16	CASSHFGTGVYNEQFF	TGTGCCAGCAGCCATTTCGGGACAGGGGTCTACAATGAGCAGTTCTTC
TRBD2	NA	TRBV20-1	TRBJ2-1	12	CSARWTSGEQFF	TGCAGTGCCCGATGGACTAGCGGTGAGCAGTTCTTC
TRBD2	NA	TRBV5-5	TRBJ2-1	16	CASSLGLAGGNNEQFF	TGTGCCAGCAGCTTAGGACTAGCGGGAGGAAACAATGAGCAGTTCTTC
NA	few	TRBV14	TRBJ1-1	14	CASSPHLRGTEAFF	TGTGCCAGCAGCCCCCACTTGAGGGGCACTGAAGCTTTCTTT
TRBD1	NA	TRBV5-1	TRBJ2-3	18	CASSLSTPIGQVTDTQYF	TGCGCCAGCAGCTTGTCGACCCCTATTGGACAGGTCACAGATACGCAGTATTTT
TRBD1	few	TRBV29-1	TRBJ2-3	16	CSVEGDRKSSTDTQYF	TGCAGCGTTGAGGGGGACAGAAAATCTAGCACAGATACGCAGTATTTT
NA	NA	TRBV6-6	TRBJ1-2	15	CASSYSIRDLGGYTF	TGTGCCAGCAGTTACTCGATCCGGGACCTAGGCGGCTACACCTTC
NA	NA	TRBV11-2	TRBJ2-1	15	CASSLDRWSPAEEFF	TGTGCCAGCAGCTTAGATCGGTGGAGCCCGGCCGAGGAGTTCTTC
NA	NA	TRBV4-3	TRBJ2-3	15	CASSPRTVGADTQYF	TGCGCCAGCAGCCCCCGGACAGTCGGCGCAGATACGCAGTATTTT
TRBD1	NA	TRBV7-9	TRBJ1-5	17	CASSLVTGTGTGQPQHF	TGTGCCAGCAGCTTAGTCACCGGGACAGGGACTGGCCAGCCCCAGCATTTT
NA	few	TRBV10-3	TRBJ1-1	15	CAISGGLVRNTEAFF	TGTGCCATCAGTGGGGGGCTGGTACGGAACACTGAAGCTTTCTTT
NA	few	TRBV7-2	TRBJ2-3	14	CASSRRLDTDTQYF	TGTGCCAGCAGCCGACGACTGGATACAGATACGCAGTATTTT
NA	NA	TRBV10-3	TRBJ2-5	14	CAITPDAIGETQYF	TGTGCCATCACTCCGGACGCTATAGGGGAGACCCAGTACTTC
TRBD2	NA	TRBV9	TRBJ2-1	16	CASSAQPSGNWNEQFF	TGTGCCAGCAGCGCGCAGCCTAGCGGCAATTGGAATGAGCAGTTCTTC
NA	NA	TRBV10-3	TRBJ2-2	11	CAIFAAGELFF	TGTGCCATCTTTGCCGCCGGGGAGCTGTTTTTT
NA	NA	TRBV5-6	TRBJ2-1	16	CASSLAVRATYNEQFF	TGTGCCAGCAGCTTGGCGGTGAGGGCGACCTACAATGAGCAGTTCTTC
NA	NA	TRBV20-1	TRBJ2-1	16	CSAILNPGVPYNEQFF	TGCAGTGCTATCCTCAATCCCGGGGTCCCTTACAATGAGCAGTTCTTC
TRBD1	NA	TRBV5-1	TRBJ2-7	16	CASSSVVGTGYYEQYF	TGCGCCAGCAGCTCGGTGGTCGGGACAGGGTACTACGAGCAGTACTTC
TRBD1	few	TRBV9	TRBJ1-6	14	CASSAGTGNSPLHF	TGTGCCAGCAGCGCCGGGACAGGGAATTCACCCCTCCACTTT